The source of this TCR beta chain is a study of T cell responses to AZD1222 COVID-19 vaccine. Study-wide points: Spike as a whole was targeted by vaccine-associated CD4 TCRs, dominant at 160-218 and 743-854.

Germline V gene lookup returns CDR1 LGHDT and CDR2 YNNKEL (reference sequence). V lost 10 bases to trimming and J lost 4 bases, with 20 bases between them. This CDR3 comprises 14 residues. In the case of this clone: As yet, its antigen is unknown.

Libraries were prepared by immunoSEQ multiplex PCR; TCRdb keeps only in-frame clonotypes and omits some of them. The table has fewer than 30,000 clones, just under 80% seen once. Here the sequenced sample was peripheral blood, taken on day 0 of AZD1222 vaccination. The chain uses TRBV3-1 (or the pseudogene TRBV3-2) and TRBJ2-7, with D perhaps TRBD1 or TRBD2 (7 bases each). The clonotype comes from an adult in good health. The CDR3 region is CATGGLTTPYEQYF. The CDR3, as DNA: TGTGCCACAGGGGGACTAACCACTCCATACGAGCAGTACTTC.